This TCR beta chain was captured in a study of OX40 agonist ivuxolimab in advanced cancers. Produced via immunoSEQ multiplex PCR; TCRdb's table is partial and in-frame only. Of approximately 87,000 clones listed, roughly nine tenths are singletons. Germline CDR1 and CDR2: PRHDT and FYEKMQ (reference sequence). Trimming removed 1 base from V and 7 bases from J, with 13 bases in between. The CDR3 runs to 14 residues. Source: CD4+ or CD8+ T cells sorted from blood, taken in a trial of the OX40 agonist ivuxolimab. The clonotype originates from an adult with an advanced solid tumor such as melanoma, head and neck, liver or kidney cancer. This sequence joins TRBV13 and TRBJ1-2, with D perhaps TRBD1 (6 bases). The chain's CDR3 is CASSLEGGGGGYTF. The CDR3 bases are TGTGCCAGCAGCTTAGAAGGAGGGGGAGGTGGCTACACCTTC.